Following are 32 T cell receptor beta chains from one sample sequenced in a study of blood T cell repertoires in COVID-19. TCRdb's copy holds only in-frame clones and misses some; the assay was immunoSEQ multiplex PCR. The table has tens of thousands of clones, 91% seen once. Source material: peripheral blood. These TCRs come from a human donor with active COVID-19. The donor label of this sample is uncertain.

V and J are TRBV24-1 and TRBJ1-2; no clear D gene. Per the germline V gene, CDR1 is KGHDR and CDR2 is SFDVKD. The CDR3 covers 16 residues. Trimming removed 4 bases at V and 4 bases at J, with 18 bases between. In DNA, the CDR3 is TGTGCCACCAGTGAGCCTAACAGAGAGCCCTCCTATGGCTACACCTTC. Residues: CATSEPNREPSYGYTF.

The V and J genes are TRBV23-1 and TRBJ2-1, with D maybe TRBD1 (6 bases). TRBV23-1 is placed among ORFs of uncertain function. The CDR3 runs to 18 residues. Trimming cost V 3 bases and J 3 bases, with 21 bases left between them. DNA for the CDR3: TGCGCCAGCAGTCAGTCCCCCAATACAGGGTGGAACTACAATGAGCAGTTCTTC. Protein sequence: CASSQSPNTGWNYNEQFF.

As for this clone: Other DNA sequences from this sample encode an identical CDR3 as well. This chain links TRBV24-1 with TRBJ1-1; 7 bases align to TRBD1. J was trimmed by 8 bases and V by 3 bases; bases with no gene match: 5. The CDR3 has 13 amino acids. Germline V CDR1 and CDR2: KGHDR, SFDVKD. In DNA form, the CDR3 reads TGTGCCACCAGTGATCCCGGGACAGCGGAAGCTTTCTTT. This gives the protein CATSDPGTAEAFF.

This chain joins TRBV5-6 and TRBJ1-1; maybe TRBD1 (6 bases). V was shortened by 4 bases and J by 0 bases, with 13 bases between the two germline ends. Per the germline V gene, CDR1 is SGHDT and CDR2 is YYEEEE. This CDR3 is 15 amino acids long. The CDR3 is CASSPSDRLNTEAFF. The DNA of the CDR3 is TGTGCCAGCAGCCCCTCTGACAGGTTGAACACTGAAGCTTTCTTT.

This chain links TRBV7-3 with TRBJ2-1; 13 bases line up with TRBD2. This CDR3 is 17 amino acids long. CDR1 and CDR2 (germline): SGHTA, FQGTGA. The J segment lost 6 bases and the V segment lost 2 bases, leaving 7 bases of the junction unmatched. This CDR3 reads CASSLSSGLAGINEQFF. Here the CDR3 DNA reads TGTGCCAGCAGCTTATCCTCGGGACTAGCGGGGATCAATGAGCAGTTCTTC.

This chain links TRBV9 with TRBJ1-4; D perhaps matches TRBD1 (6 bases). V lost 0 bases to trimming and J lost 7 bases, with 16 bases between them. Germline CDR1 and CDR2: SGDLS and YYNGEE. The CDR3 sequence is 16 residues long. The CDR3 nucleotides read TGTGCCAGCAGCGTAGAACTCAGGGGCTCCGGTGAAAAACTGTTTTTT. This sequence encodes CASSVELRGSGEKLFF.

The chain uses TRBV18 and TRBJ2-1; 8 bases agree with TRBD2. The CDR3 contains 14 residues. J was trimmed by 4 bases and V by 3 bases; bases with no gene match: 2. From germline, CDR1 is KGHSH and CDR2 LQKENI. The CDR3 nucleotides are TGTGCCAGCTCACCCGGGACTAGTTACAATGAGCAGTTCTTC. Protein product: CASSPGTSYNEQFF.

The J gene is TRBJ2-3, the V gene TRBV5-1; perhaps TRBD1 as D (6 bases). Germline V lookup: CDR1 SGHRS, CDR2 YFSETQ. The CDR3 spans 14 residues. V was trimmed by 4 bases and J by 4 bases, leaving 13 bases between them. In nucleotides, the CDR3 is TGCGCCAGCAGCCCAGGGGCGGGTCCAGATACGCAGTATTTT. It translates to CASSPGAGPDTQYF.

This rearrangement joins TRBV6-1 to TRBJ2-6; D is possibly TRBD1 (6 bases). In germline, CDR1 is MNHNS, CDR2 SASEGT. The V gene lost 1 base and the J gene lost 2 bases, with 12 bases spanning the gap. The CDR3 is 17 residues long. CDR3 loop: CASSEGNNRAGANVLTF. CDR3 nucleotides: TGTGCCAGCAGTGAAGGGAACAACAGGGCTGGGGCCAACGTCCTGACTTTC.

The genes are TRBV5-6 and TRBJ1-1; 9 bases fit TRBD1. J gave up 3 bases and V 3 bases, and 3 bases lay outside the gene matches. Germline CDR1 and CDR2: SGHDT and YYEEEE. CDR3 length equals 14 residues. CDR3 nucleotides: TGTGCCAGCAGCTGGGGACAGGGCGACACTGAAGCTTTCTTT. It translates to CASSWGQGDTEAFF.

As DNA, the CDR3 is TGTGCCAGCAGACCTCGGGCTAGCGGGAACTACAATGAGCAGTTCTTC. Residues: CASRPRASGNYNEQFF. The rearrangement links TRBV3-1 (or the pseudogene TRBV3-2) to TRBJ2-1, with 9 positions matching TRBD2. Per germline, CDR1 LGHDT and CDR2 YNNKEL (reference sequence). The CDR3 sequence is 16 residues long. Trimming took 6 bases from V and 3 from J; bases not matched to a gene: 9.

This clone was seen just once. The V and J genes are TRBV2 and TRBJ1-6; 7 bases match TRBD1. The CDR3 extends over 15 amino acids. Germline trimming cut 4 bases from V and 9 bases from J; bases unmatched to any gene: 9. Germline V gene lookup returns CDR1 SNHLY and CDR2 FYNNEI. This chain's CDR3 is CASSAGQARGSPLHF. The CDR3 bases are TGTGCCAGCAGTGCAGGACAGGCCAGAGGTTCACCCCTCCACTTT.

The rearrangement uses TRBV11-2 and TRBJ2-1; the match to TRBD2 covers 11 bases. Germline trimming cut 5 bases from V and 12 bases from J; bases unmatched to any gene: 15. The CDR3 is made up of 16 amino acids. Germline V gene lookup returns CDR1 SGHAT and CDR2 FQNNGV. The CDR3 sequence: CASSHPGLAAPEGQFF. The DNA for the CDR3 is TGTGCCAGCAGCCATCCGGGACTAGCGGCCCCGGAGGGGCAGTTCTTC.

The V gene is TRBV11-2, the J gene TRBJ2-3; a possible D gene is TRBD1 (6 bases). V lost 4 bases, J lost 3 bases, and 8 bases lay in between. The CDR3 has 13 amino acids. Germline lookup yields CDR1 SGHAT and CDR2 FQNNGV. This CDR3 reads CASSSQGTDTQYF. CDR3 DNA sequence: TGTGCCAGCAGCTCGCAGGGGACAGATACGCAGTATTTT.

The V and J genes are TRBV28 and TRBJ2-1; 11 nucleotides agree with TRBD1. The CDR3 has 16 residues. Germline lookup yields CDR1 MDHEN and CDR2 SYDVKM. Losses at the gene ends were 6 bases for V and 4 bases for J; bases not matched to a gene: 8. CDR3 loop: CASSSVGQGAYNEQFF. The CDR3 DNA reads TGTGCCAGCAGCTCTGTCGGACAGGGGGCTTACAATGAGCAGTTCTTC. Supplemented by reference TRBV28 and TRBJ2-1, the full variable domain reads DVKVTQSSRYLVKRTGEKVFLECVQDMDHENMFWYRQDPGLGLRLIYFSYDVKMKEKGDIPEGYSVSREKKERFSLILESASTNQTSMYLCASSSVGQGAYNEQFFGPGTRLTVL.

The gene calls are TRBV4-2 and TRBJ2-1, with 8 bases that match TRBD2. CDR3 length equals 15 residues. Germline trimming cut 1 base from V and 14 bases from J; bases unmatched to any gene: 13. Germline CDR1 and CDR2: LGHNA and YNFKEQ. Here the CDR3 reads CASSQAVSGDRMKFF. The DNA for the CDR3 is TGTGCCAGCAGCCAAGCCGTTAGCGGGGATCGAATGAAGTTCTTC.

The chain employs TRBV21-1 and TRBJ1-1; TRBD1 is the table's D call and was not checked against the DNA. TRBV21-1 is a pseudogene segment. The CDR3 loop spans 15 amino acids. CDR3 nucleotides: TGTGCCAGCAGCAAAGACAAAAAACAGACCACTGAAGCTTTCTTT. This translates into CASSKDKKQTTEAFF.

This chain joins TRBV24-1 and TRBJ2-2; D perhaps matches TRBD1 (6 bases). This CDR3 region has 17 residues. Germline V CDR1 and CDR2: KGHDR, SFDVKD. The V end lost 3 bases, the J end lost 2 bases, and 15 bases lay between the germline ends. The CDR3 sequence: CATSDPSRDINTGELFF. The CDR3 DNA is TGTGCCACCAGTGATCCCAGCCGGGACATTAACACCGGGGAGCTGTTTTTT.

The chain is built from TRBV4-1 and TRBJ2-5; D not resolved. Deletions cut 2 bases from V and 0 bases from J, with 10 bases between. Germline values: CDR1 MGHRA, CDR2 YSYEKL. The CDR3 has 15 residues. The CDR3 protein is CASSQLSSYQETQYF. DNA of the CDR3: TGCGCCAGCAGCCAATTATCCTCGTACCAAGAGACCCAGTACTTC.

The genes are TRBV15 and TRBJ1-6, with D possibly being TRBD1 (5 bases). Between the trimmed V and J ends, which lost 3 bases and 9 bases, there was a span of 12 bases. The CDR3 is 14 residues long. Looked up from germline, CDR1 is LNHNV and CDR2 is YYDKDF (reference sequence). CDR3 DNA: TGTGCCACCAGCAGCCTGGGGCGTGGTTCACCCCTCCACTTT. Protein product: CATSSLGRGSPLHF.

The chain links TRBV5-1 to TRBJ2-5, with 7 nucleotides matching TRBD1. CDR1 and CDR2 from the germline V gene are SGHRS and YFSETQ. V shed 7 bases, J shed 4 bases, and the junction held 7 bases outside the gene matches. The CDR3 consists of 13 residues. The CDR3 DNA is TGCGCCAGCGGGACAGCTTCAAGAGAGACCCAGTACTTC. It translates to CASGTASRETQYF.

The chain has TRBV27 and TRBJ2-1; D perhaps matches TRBD1 (6 bases). V lost 6 bases to trimming and J lost 2 bases, with 11 bases between them. Germline loops: CDR1 MNHEY, CDR2 SMNVEV (reference sequence). CDR3 length: 14 residues. CDR3 coding DNA: TGTGCCAGCAGGAACAGGGCCCCCTACAATGAGCAGTTCTTC. Translation gives CASRNRAPYNEQFF.

The chain carries TRBV11-2 and TRBJ2-3; TRBD2 matches at 11 bases. From germline, CDR1 is SGHAT and CDR2 FQNNGV. CDR3 size: 15 residues. Trimming took 5 bases from V and 5 from J; bases not matched to a gene: 6. The CDR3 loop reads CASSGGLAGGDTQYF. The CDR3 coding sequence is TGTGCCAGCAGCGGCGGGCTAGCGGGAGGAGATACGCAGTATTTT.

The chain joins TRBV7-9 to TRBJ1-1; TRBD1 aligns across 8 bases. V gave up 0 bases and J gave up 5 bases; unmatched junction bases: 11. Germline V CDR1 and CDR2: SEHNR, FQNEAQ (reference sequence). The CDR3 covers 17 residues. The CDR3 DNA reads as TGTGCCAGCAGCTTAGCGGGAGACAGGGGTCCGGGAACTGAAGCTTTCTTT. It is translated as CASSLAGDRGPGTEAFF. Based on the CDR3 plus reference TRBV7-9 and TRBJ1-1, the full variable domain is DTGVSQNPRHKITKRGQNVTFRCDPISEHNRLYWYRQTLGQGPEFLTYFQNEAQLEKSRLLSDRFSAERPKGSFSTLEIQRTEQGDSAMYLCASSLAGDRGPGTEAFFGQGTRLTVV.

V is TRBV5-6 and J is TRBJ2-7; 9 bases are a match to TRBD2. The CDR3 contains 15 residues. The V segment lost 0 bases and the J segment 7 bases; nucleotides outside the gene matches: 8. Germline V lookup: CDR1 SGHDT, CDR2 YYEEEE. DNA for the CDR3: TGTGCCAGCAGCTTGGTTGCGGGAGGGCTCCGGGAGCAGTACTTC. Protein: CASSLVAGGLREQYF.

The gene calls are TRBV4-1 and TRBJ1-5; D is unclear. The CDR3 runs 15 residues. Germline V gives CDR1 MGHRA, CDR2 YSYEKL. Trimming removed 3 bases at V and 4 bases at J, with 13 bases between. The CDR3 nucleotides read TGCGCCAGCAGCCACCAGGACGGGGAAAATCAGCCCCAGCATTTT. This translates into CASSHQDGENQPQHF.

This clone was detected a few times. This sequence joins TRBV7-8 and TRBJ1-6, with TRBD1 matching over 9 bases. V shed 1 base and J 10 bases; nucleotides not matched to a gene: 5. The CDR3 extends over 15 amino acids. Looked up from germline, CDR1 is SGHVS and CDR2 is FQNEAQ. The CDR3 coding sequence is TGTGCCAGCAGCTTAGGACAGGGGGTTTGGTCACCCCTCCACTTT. It specifies CASSLGQGVWSPLHF.

The J gene is TRBJ2-5, the V gene TRBV3-1 (or the pseudogene TRBV3-2); possibly TRBD2 for D (5 bases). CDR3 length: 11 amino acids. The V and J ends lost 6 bases and 11 bases respectively, with 13 bases between them. Germline CDR1 reads LGHDT; CDR2 reads YNNKEL (reference sequence). The CDR3 region is CASSLSGYQYF. Here the CDR3 DNA reads TGTGCCAGCAGTCTCAGCGGTTATCAGTACTTC.

The CDR3 DNA is TGTGCCACCAGCACCGGACTAGCGGCTTCCTACGAGCAGTACTTC. It is translated as CATSTGLAASYEQYF. The V call is TRBV15, the J call TRBJ2-7; 10 bases match TRBD2. Trimming removed 4 bases from V and 1 base from J; junction bases left unmatched: 4. CDR1 and CDR2 from the germline V gene are LNHNV and YYDKDF (reference sequence). CDR3 length: 15 amino acids.

This rearrangement joins TRBV14 to TRBJ1-2, with D possibly being TRBD1 (5 bases). Trimming took off 1 base at V and 8 bases at J, with 8 bases between the two ends. This CDR3 has 12 residues. The V gene's germline CDR1 is SGHDN and CDR2 FVKESK. The CDR3 DNA is TGTGCCAGCAGCCAAGCGGGGGAAGGCTACACCTTC. Amino acid sequence: CASSQAGEGYTF.

Here the CDR3 reads CATSRDRGDQETQYF. The DNA of the CDR3 is TGTGCCACCAGCAGAGATCGCGGGGACCAAGAGACCCAGTACTTC. This rearrangement joins TRBV15 to TRBJ2-5; the D gene is possibly TRBD2 (6 bases). The CDR3 loop spans 15 amino acids. CDR1 is LNHNV and CDR2 is YYDKDF in the germline V gene (reference sequence). V gave up 0 bases and J gave up 0 bases, with 8 bases separating them.

The V gene is TRBV9, the J gene TRBJ2-3; unclear D gene. Trimming stripped 0 bases from V and 5 bases from J, with 10 bases between. CDR3 length: 14 amino acids. Germline V gene sequence: CDR1 SGDLS, CDR2 YYNGEE. CDR3 in amino acids: CASSVGPRGDTQYF. The CDR3 nucleotides read TGTGCCAGCAGCGTAGGACCCCGCGGAGATACGCAGTATTTT.